This TCR beta chain is drawn from a study of cytomegalovirus exposure and HLA in healthy donors. J was trimmed by 13 bases and V by 1 base; bases with no gene match: 3. Germline V gene lookup returns CDR1 LGHNA and CDR2 YSLEER. The CDR3 has 12 amino acids. PCR used 60 Vbeta primers and 13 Jbeta primers. The protocol was immunoSEQ multiplex PCR, while the TCRdb copy is restricted to in-frame clones and leaves out a portion. The sample holds roughly 150,000 clones, 77% seen once. V usage is TRBV4-3 and J usage is TRBJ2-1; 8 bases are a match to TRBD2. This receptor was obtained from a male donor in good health and CMV-seronegative. Sequenced: PBMCs. CDR3 DNA: TGCGCCAGCAGCCAAGTCGGGGGGGGTCAGTTCTTC. It codes for CASSQVGGGQFF.